This T cell receptor beta chain was documented in a study of blood T cell repertoires in COVID-19. Those who participated ranged in age from roughly 18 to 90 years and resided in about two dozen US areas. Clones were read by immunoSEQ multiplex PCR, and TCRdb kept only the in-frame ones, dropping some. Here the sample spans about 140,000 clones, around four fifths being singletons. V lost 5 bases, J lost 5 bases, and 10 bases stayed unmatched. CDR3 length: 15 amino acids. CDR1 SGHVS and CDR2 FQNEAQ come from the germline V gene. This receptor was taken from a woman in her 50s who had recovered from COVID-19. The chain recombines TRBV7-8 with TRBJ1-1; 8 bases are a match to TRBD1. The specimen was PBMCs or T cells enriched from blood (not recorded which). DNA of the CDR3: TGTGCCAGCAGCACCCGACAGGGGAGAGGGACTGAAGCTTTCTTT. Translated, it gives CASSTRQGRGTEAFF.